Reported below is one TCR beta chain. The sample belongs to a study of preoperative IRX-2 immunotherapy in early breast cancer. The CDR3 consists of 13 residues. Germline assignment: CDR1 PRHDT and CDR2 FYEKMQ (reference sequence). The trim removed 6 bases at V and 8 bases at J, leaving 7 bases unmatched. Method: immunoSEQ multiplex PCR; TCRdb's copy keeps in-frame clones and lacks some. Of roughly 43,000 clones listed, roughly 94% are singletons. Regarding treatment: preoperative locoregional IRX-2 cytokine immunotherapy. Preoperative locoregional IRX-2 cytokine immunotherapy was tested in the phase Ib source study.

The specimen was tumor tissue, collected after IRX-2 immunotherapy. V and J are TRBV13 and TRBJ2-1; 7 nucleotides line up with TRBD2. The clonotype originates from a human donor with breast cancer. CDR3 coding DNA: TGTGCCAGCAGGCGGGCGGGGGTCCATGAGCAGTTCTTC. Encoded protein: CASRRAGVHEQFF.